Following are 4 T cell receptor beta chains from one sample sequenced in a study of blood T cell repertoires in COVID-19. TCRdb keeps only in-frame clones here, not all; method: immunoSEQ multiplex PCR. Of about 140,000 clones in the sample, less than 80% were seen once. Sequencing input: peripheral blood. These receptors all come from a woman over 75 with active or convalescent COVID-19.

This chain connects TRBV7-9 to TRBJ2-3; 7 positions agree with TRBD1. The CDR3 loop spans 14 amino acids. The germline gives CDR1 SEHNR, CDR2 FQNEAQ (reference sequence). V gave up 0 bases and J gave up 5 bases; unmatched junction bases: 2. This chain's CDR3 is CASSLAQGVDTQYF. In DNA form, the CDR3 reads TGTGCCAGCAGCTTAGCGCAGGGGGTAGATACGCAGTATTTT.

V gene TRBV4-3 combines with J gene TRBJ1-2; 7 nucleotides line up with TRBD1. This CDR3 is 16 amino acids long. Germline lookup yields CDR1 LGHNA and CDR2 YSLEER. With V trimmed by 0 bases and J by 3 bases, 7 bases remained unmatched. The CDR3 spells CASSQEVRQGYYGYTF. DNA for the CDR3: TGCGCCAGCAGCCAAGAAGTTCGACAGGGATACTATGGCTACACCTTC.

The rearrangement joins TRBV28 to TRBJ2-1, with 16 bases matching TRBD2. This CDR3 has 18 amino acids. Trimming at V came to 3 bases and at J to 15 bases, leaving 17 bases not matched to a gene. CDR1 is MDHEN and CDR2 is SYDVKM in the germline V gene. CDR3 DNA sequence: TGTGCCAGCAGTTTCCTGCTTGGGACTAGCGGGGGGGGCCCTGCGGGGTTCTTC. Residues: CASSFLLGTSGGGPAGFF.

The V gene is TRBV2, the J gene TRBJ1-4; no firm D call. CDR1 is SNHLY, CDR2 FYNNEI, per germline. The V and J ends lost 8 bases and 0 bases respectively, with 10 bases between them. This CDR3 has 14 amino acids. The CDR3 DNA sequence: TGTGCCAGCCTCGCGGAAGCAACTAATGAAAAACTGTTTTTT. This translates into CASLAEATNEKLFF.